Each of the 29 T cell receptor beta chains below was sequenced from the same sample in a study of monozygotic twins with inflammatory bowel disease. TCRdb derives one entry per CDR3 protein from the 5' RACE reads, leaving out DNA. The sample totals around 150,000 distinct CDR3 sequences. The sequenced sample consisted of blood. These TCRs come from a human donor with ulcerative colitis or Crohn's disease, or a healthy co-twin of an affected twin (not recorded which).

This chain links TRBV21-1 with TRBJ1-1; the TCRdb call, TRBD1, lacks DNA for checking. TRBV21-1 is flagged as a pseudogene. The CDR3 totals 15 residues. The CDR3 is CASSKWRGGGTEAFF.

This chain connects TRBV27 to TRBJ2-7; absent DNA, TCRdb's TRBD2 call cannot be checked. This CDR3 comprises 15 residues. Germline CDR1 is MNHEY and CDR2 is SMNVEV (reference sequence). The CDR3 here is CASRIGASENGEQYF.

This chain connects TRBV12-3 or TRBV12-4 to TRBJ2-7. The CDR3 runs to 13 residues. Here the CDR3 reads CASSFGRAYEQYF.

The V call is TRBV20-1, the J call TRBJ2-7; the D gene TCRdb calls, TRBD1, cannot be checked with no DNA. CDR1 and CDR2 from the germline V gene are DFQATT and SNEGSKA (reference sequence). There are 14 residues in the CDR3. CDR3 amino acids: CSARDQGRSYEQYF.

The CDR3 reads CASSPWLDSNQPQHF. The rearrangement uses TRBV6-1 and TRBJ1-5; the D call from TCRdb, TRBD1, cannot be confirmed without DNA. The CDR3 is 15 residues long. Germline loops: CDR1 MNHNS, CDR2 SASEGT.

The CDR3 reads CASSLNIGGDYGYTF. V and J are TRBV5-1 and TRBJ1-2. Germline V gene data show CDR1 as SGHRS and CDR2 as YFSETQ. The CDR3 spans 15 residues.

The chain has TRBV9 and TRBJ2-5; TCRdb returns TRBD1, unconfirmable since there is no DNA. The CDR3 totals 15 residues. Germline CDR1 is SGDLS and CDR2 is YYNGEE. The CDR3 loop reads CASSVVGTGPETQYF.

V is TRBV7-8 and J is TRBJ2-3; TCRdb outputs TRBD1, but without DNA this stays unchecked. CDR3 length: 17 amino acids. In germline, CDR1 is SGHVS, CDR2 FQNEAQ. CDR3 amino acids: CASSPSPGQRSTDTQYF.

The CDR3 loop is CASSRSGGHQPQHF. The J gene is TRBJ1-5, the V gene TRBV4-2. The length of the CDR3 is 14 residues. Per germline, CDR1 LGHNA and CDR2 YNFKEQ.

The chain has TRBV7-2 and TRBJ1-5. The CDR3 totals 14 residues. Germline V gene data show CDR1 as SGHTA and CDR2 as FQGNSA. This CDR3 reads CASSLEFDGGPQHF.

The J gene is TRBJ1-3, the V gene TRBV5-1; TCRdb's assignment of TRBD1 cannot be checked, as there is no DNA. Germline CDR1 SGHRS, CDR2 YFSETQ. The CDR3 extends over 15 amino acids. The CDR3 is CASSSTGLSGNTIYF.

J is TRBJ1-2 and V is TRBV3-1; TCRdb indicates TRBD1, and absent DNA this call remains unverified. CDR1 is LGHDT and CDR2 is YNNKEL in the germline V gene (reference sequence). The CDR3 has 16 residues. The CDR3 loop reads CASSQGGQGFNYGYTF.

The rearrangement links TRBV5-1 to TRBJ2-5. This CDR3 has 12 residues. Per germline, CDR1 SGHRS and CDR2 YFSETQ. CDR3 region: CASSHARETQYF. The full variable domain, rest sourced from reference TRBV5-1 and TRBJ2-5, is KAGVTQTPRYLIKTRGQQVTLSCSPISGHRSVSWYQQTPGQGLQFLFEYFSETQRNKGNFPGRFSGRQFSNSRSEMNVSTLELGDSALYLCASSHARETQYFGPGTRLLVL.

The V gene is TRBV5-1, the J gene TRBJ1-5; absent DNA, TCRdb's TRBD1 call cannot be checked. CDR3 length: 15 amino acids. CDR1 and CDR2 from the germline V gene are SGHRS and YFSETQ. CDR3: CASSPDGGGHQPQHF.

This chain links TRBV20-1 with TRBJ1-4. Germline-derived CDR1 and CDR2 are DFQATT and SNEGSKA (reference sequence). The length of the CDR3 is 15 residues. CDR3 amino acids: CSAPIPDGMTEKLFF.

The chain is built from TRBV4-2 and TRBJ1-2. The CDR3 is made up of 14 amino acids. CDR1 is LGHNA and CDR2 is YNFKEQ in the germline V gene. CDR3 loop: CASSQVSGQEGYTF.

The chain is built from TRBV18 and TRBJ2-7; TCRdb proposes TRBD2, but this gene call is untestable without DNA. CDR1 KGHSH and CDR2 LQKENI come from the germline V gene. The CDR3 has 14 amino acids. The CDR3 here is CASSPSGTIYEQYF.

This chain uses TRBV21-1 with TRBJ2-7; the D gene TCRdb calls, TRBD2, cannot be checked with no DNA. TRBV21-1 is a documented pseudogene. This CDR3 spans 15 amino acids. CDR3 region: CASSNGTRWEEEQYF.

The gene calls are TRBV7-2 and TRBJ1-3; TCRdb names TRBD1, which stays unverified in the absence of DNA. The germline CDR1 and CDR2 sequences are SGHTA and FQGNSA. The CDR3 loop spans 15 amino acids. The CDR3 sequence is CASSTRRGVRNTIYF.

The gene calls are TRBV16 and TRBJ1-5; checking the TCRdb D call of TRBD1 is not possible without DNA. This CDR3 comprises 15 residues. Germline assignment: CDR1 KGHSY and CDR2 FQNENV. The CDR3 sequence is CASSHSTGDNQPQHF.

The chain uses TRBV20-1 and TRBJ2-2; TCRdb proposes TRBD2, but this gene call is untestable without DNA. Germline V CDR1 and CDR2: DFQATT, SNEGSKA (reference sequence). This CDR3 is 18 amino acids long. The CDR3 here is CSARVVASGIPNTGELFF.

This chain joins TRBV15 and TRBJ1-5; TCRdb indicates TRBD1, and absent DNA this call remains unverified. Germline V gene lookup returns CDR1 LNHNV and CDR2 YYDKDF (reference sequence). The CDR3 loop spans 15 amino acids. CDR3 residues: CATSREGAGNQPQHF.

The chain has TRBV20-1 and TRBJ2-3; TCRdb designates TRBD2, a call that cannot be tested without DNA. This CDR3 comprises 16 residues. The germline CDR1 and CDR2 sequences are DFQATT and SNEGSKA (reference sequence). The CDR3 spells CSALKLAGGPTDTQYF.

This chain joins TRBV7-3 and TRBJ2-1; TCRdb gives TRBD1 as the D gene, but with no DNA this cannot be confirmed. Looked up from germline, CDR1 is SGHTA and CDR2 is FQGTGA. The CDR3 consists of 14 residues. CDR3 amino acids: CASSLGHTYNEQFF.

The V gene is TRBV6-2 or TRBV6-3, the J gene TRBJ1-5; the TCRdb D gene call, TRBD1, has no DNA to confirm it. The CDR3 sequence is 17 residues long. Germline V gene lookup returns CDR1 MNHEY and CDR2 SVGEGT. The CDR3 reads CASSSIPGRRDNQPQHF.

The chain recombines TRBV29-1 with TRBJ2-2; checking the TCRdb D call of TRBD1 is not possible without DNA. The germline V gene has CDR1 SQVTM and CDR2 ANQGSEA. This CDR3 is built from 14 residues. The CDR3 reads CSVEEAQGGGELFF.

This sequence joins TRBV20-1 and TRBJ2-2. Looked up from germline, CDR1 is DFQATT and CDR2 is SNEGSKA (reference sequence). The CDR3 covers 14 residues. The CDR3 region is CSASDPWDVGELFF.

V is TRBV18 and J is TRBJ1-1; there is no DNA to check the TCRdb D call of TRBD1. This CDR3 is 13 amino acids long. CDR1 and CDR2 (germline): KGHSH, LQKENI. CDR3 amino acids: CASAGQANTEAFF.

V is TRBV12-3 or TRBV12-4 and J is TRBJ2-7; as DNA is missing, the TRBD1 call by TCRdb cannot be tested. The CDR3 loop spans 13 amino acids. The CDR3: CASSFGQYYEQYF.